One T cell receptor (beta chain) is described in this entry. What it binds is not known. The sample belongs to a study of T cell repertoires in cytomegalovirus infection. Study in general: It was the public TCR beta signatures that indicated both CMV infection and matching HLA type.

MiXCR, run by TCRdb on the reads, gives a single entry per CDR3 protein. In the table there are roughly 150,000 distinct CDR3 sequences, about a quarter of which are singletons. General study results and limits: Within the response measured ex vivo, HLA-C-restricted CMV-specific TCR beta clonotypes were dominant.

Unmatched junction bases numbered 5, after V lost 3 bases and J lost 2 bases. This CDR3 has 16 amino acids. Germline V gene sequence: CDR1 SGHDT, CDR2 YYEEEE. Sequenced sample: PBMCs. The rearrangement joins TRBV5-6 to TRBJ2-2; TRBD2 matches at 9 bases. This clonotype was obtained from a human donor in good health (CMV status not recorded). Some clones in this sample may be carry-over from other donors' samples. CDR3 residues: CASSYPTSGNTGELFF. The CDR3 region has the DNA TGTGCCAGCAGCTACCCGACTAGCGGTAACACCGGGGAGCTGTTTTTT.